A single sample is the source of the 10 T cell receptor beta chains below, sequenced in a study of human T cells and chemical hapten exposure. TCRdb called the RACE reads again in MiXCR, with one record for every CDR3 protein. The top ten hold approximately 1.4% of the sample, which has 95,000 to 130,000 distinct CDR3 sequences, roughly 12% seen once. Documented time point: patch test 1, 2 weeks after DPC sensitization. Treatment noted: therapeutic diphenylcyclopropenone sensitization with weekly scalp DPC. The sequenced sample was whole blood, obtained in connection with sensitization to the hapten diphenylcyclopropenone (DPC). The receptors derive from a woman in her 50s with alopecia areata. Some clones in this sample may be carry-over from other donors' samples.

This clonotype showed up many times. The V call is TRBV3-1, the J call TRBJ1-1, with D unresolved. The ends were cut back, 0 bases at V and 3 bases at J, with 8 bases in the middle. Per germline, CDR1 LGHDT and CDR2 YNNKEL (reference sequence). This CDR3 has 14 amino acids. The CDR3 loop is CASSQDLWDTEAFF. The CDR3 nucleotides are TGTGCCAGCAGCCAAGATCTTTGGGACACTGAAGCTTTCTTT.

This clonotype was counted only a few times. The chain links TRBV24-1 to TRBJ2-1; TRBD2 aligns across 9 bases. This CDR3 is built from 15 residues. Trimming removed 0 bases from V and 9 bases from J; junction bases left unmatched: 5. Germline CDR1 reads KGHDR; CDR2 reads SFDVKD. The CDR3 coding sequence is TGTGCCACCAGTGATTTGAGCGGGAGGAGGGGTGAGCAGTTCTTC. Protein sequence: CATSDLSGRRGEQFF.

This clonotype has ten or more counts. The CDR3 bases are TGTGCCATCAGTTCCCTCGGGCAGGGGGATAACTATGGCTACACCTTC. This translates into CAISSLGQGDNYGYTF. The rearrangement joins TRBV10-3 to TRBJ1-2, with TRBD1 matching 7 bases. This CDR3 contains 16 residues. The V gene end was trimmed by 5 bases and the J gene end by 1 base; junction bases not matched to a gene: 10. The germline CDR1 and CDR2 sequences are ENHRY and SYGVKD.

This clonotype was observed many times. J is TRBJ2-7 and V is TRBV12-3 or TRBV12-4, with TRBD1 as a possible D gene (7 bases). There are 15 residues in the CDR3. V lost 3 bases, J lost 12 bases, and 24 bases lay in between. The CDR3 bases are TGTGCCAGCAGTTTTAACGGAGGGGGCGGCAGGTTTCTGTACTTC. Translating gives CASSFNGGGGRFLYF.

The sample holds many counts of this clonotype. The chain joins TRBV7-2 to TRBJ1-5; no clear D. Germline V gene data show CDR1 as SGHTA and CDR2 as FQGNSA. CDR3 size: 16 residues. V was trimmed by 3 bases and J by 7 bases, leaving 19 bases between them. CDR3 sequence (DNA): TGTGCCAGCAGCTTGGCACAGACGCACGTAGGACAGCCCCAGCATTTT. Translating it yields CASSLAQTHVGQPQHF.

This clonotype was detected a few times. This chain connects TRBV12-3 or TRBV12-4 to TRBJ1-2, with no clear D. The CDR3 length is 13 residues. V gave up 10 bases and J gave up 5 bases, with 17 bases separating them. The CDR3 loop is CATLSGQRYGYTF. For the CDR3, the DNA is TGTGCCACCCTGTCGGGCCAGCGATATGGCTACACCTTC.

The chain employs TRBV7-9 and TRBJ1-1; possible D gene TRBD1, 6 bases. Between the trimmed V and J ends, which lost 5 bases and 4 bases, there was a span of 20 bases. This CDR3 is built from 16 residues. Per germline, CDR1 SEHNR and CDR2 FQNEAQ (reference sequence). CDR3 DNA: TGTGCCAGCAGCCGTGGCTTGGGGGCGGGAAGCACTGAAGCTTTCTTT. This sequence encodes CASSRGLGAGSTEAFF.

The chain joins TRBV28 to TRBJ1-2; D is undetermined. This CDR3 region has 13 residues. V lost 1 base to trimming and J lost 5 bases, with 8 bases between them. Germline CDR1 MDHEN, CDR2 SYDVKM. CDR3 residues: CASSLYSGYGYTF. CDR3 bases: TGTGCCAGCAGTTTATATTCCGGGTATGGCTACACCTTC.

The chain links TRBV28 to TRBJ2-2; no clear D. Germline V gene sequence: CDR1 MDHEN, CDR2 SYDVKM. CDR3 length: 12 residues. V lost 6 bases, J lost 9 bases, and 11 bases lay in between. The CDR3: CASRSRSRELFF. The CDR3 DNA follows: TGTGCCAGCAGAAGCCGCTCCCGGGAGCTGTTTTTT. Full variable domain (rest looked up from reference TRBV28 and TRBJ2-2): DVKVTQSSRYLVKRTGEKVFLECVQDMDHENMFWYRQDPGLGLRLIYFSYDVKMKEKGDIPEGYSVSREKKERFSLILESASTNQTSMYLCASRSRSRELFFGEGSRLTVL.

This clonotype showed up just a few times. V gene TRBV11-2 combines with J gene TRBJ2-5, with D possibly matching TRBD2 (5 bases). Germline V gives CDR1 SGHAT, CDR2 FQNNGV. This CDR3 has 17 amino acids. V was shortened by 1 base and J by 2 bases, with 17 bases between the two germline ends. Here the CDR3 reads CASSLAEALTRQETQYF. The CDR3 DNA reads as TGTGCCAGCAGCTTAGCGGAGGCACTGACACGTCAAGAGACCCAGTACTTC.